This T cell receptor (beta chain) came from a study of blood T cell repertoires in COVID-19. About the research overall: Some COVID-19 samples were acute and others convalescent; all came from the United States, Italy and Spain. T cells, B-cell-depleted T cells, or PBMCs provided the cDNA or gDNA that served as material.

Original methodology: It was from reference gene primer amplification that nucleated cell counts were estimated. Clones were sequenced by immunoSEQ multiplex PCR, and TCRdb holds only the in-frame ones, with some missing. V and J calls and clone size are those listed in that table; D and trimming were worked out from the DNA. The sample records more than 150,000 clones, about 86% being singletons. CDR3 length: 12 amino acids. Germline V gene data show CDR1 as SGHDT and CDR2 as YYEEEE. V was shortened by 3 bases and J by 5 bases, with 6 bases between the two germline ends. The clonotype originates from a man aged 25-45 years with active or convalescent COVID-19. J is TRBJ2-1 and V is TRBV5-6, with unresolved D. Sequenced input: peripheral blood. CDR3 protein: CASSYGNNEQFF. The CDR3 bases are TGTGCCAGCAGCTACGGTAACAATGAGCAGTTCTTC.